This entry lists 26 T cell receptor beta chains sequenced from one sample in a study of cytomegalovirus exposure and HLA in healthy donors. 13 Jbeta primers and 60 Vbeta primers were used for the PCR. Profiled with immunoSEQ multiplex PCR; TCRdb holds only in-frame clones, not every one. Of about 120,000 clones in the sample, approximately 76% were seen once. Material for sequencing was PBMCs. The receptors stem from a man between 60 and 75 years old in good health and CMV-seropositive.

This sequence joins TRBV7-9 and TRBJ2-3; D unclear. Germline CDR1 SEHNR, CDR2 FQNEAQ (reference sequence). V was trimmed by 5 bases and J by 4 bases, leaving 7 bases between them. This CDR3 has 12 residues. CDR3 loop: CASSALADTQYF. The DNA of the CDR3 is TGTGCCAGCAGCGCCCTAGCAGATACGCAGTATTTT. Full variable domain (remainder filled in from reference TRBV7-9 and TRBJ2-3): DTGVSQNPRHKITKRGQNVTFRCDPISEHNRLYWYRQTLGQGPEFLTYFQNEAQLEKSRLLSDRFSAERPKGSFSTLEIQRTEQGDSAMYLCASSALADTQYFGPGTRLTVL.

J is TRBJ2-7 and V is TRBV5-1; 9 bases are a match to TRBD2. The CDR3 is 17 amino acids. The germline gives CDR1 SGHRS, CDR2 YFSETQ. V gave up 0 bases and J gave up 6 bases; unmatched junction bases: 13. CDR3 amino acids: CASSLAGSIAGVFEQYF. DNA of the CDR3: TGCGCCAGCAGCTTGGCAGGCTCTATAGCGGGGGTGTTCGAGCAGTACTTC. Combining the CDR3 with reference TRBV5-1 and TRBJ2-7 gives the whole variable domain KAGVTQTPRYLIKTRGQQVTLSCSPISGHRSVSWYQQTPGQGLQFLFEYFSETQRNKGNFPGRFSGRQFSNSRSEMNVSTLELGDSALYLCASSLAGSIAGVFEQYFGPGTRLTVT.

The chain employs TRBV5-1 and TRBJ1-1; no clear D gene. The length of the CDR3 is 14 residues. Per the germline V gene, CDR1 is SGHRS and CDR2 is YFSETQ. V was pared by 0 bases and J by 1 base, with 7 bases between. CDR3 in amino acids: CASSLATTNTEAFF. CDR3 nucleotide sequence: TGCGCCAGCAGCTTGGCCACAACGAACACTGAAGCTTTCTTT.

V gene TRBV5-1 combines with J gene TRBJ1-1; 7 bases match TRBD1. This CDR3 is built from 14 residues. CDR1 is SGHRS, CDR2 YFSETQ, per germline. V gave up 2 bases and J gave up 1 base; unmatched junction bases: 2. CDR3 DNA: TGCGCCAGCAGCTTCGGGACAGAGAACACTGAAGCTTTCTTT. This gives the protein CASSFGTENTEAFF.

This clone was counted a few times. V gene TRBV5-1 combines with J gene TRBJ2-1, with 13 bases fitting TRBD2. The J segment lost 8 bases and the V segment lost 0 bases, leaving 8 bases of the junction unmatched. The CDR3 length is 17 residues. Per the germline V gene, CDR1 is SGHRS and CDR2 is YFSETQ. The CDR3 is CASSLGWTSGSGDEQFF. The CDR3 DNA is TGCGCCAGCAGCTTGGGATGGACTAGCGGGAGTGGAGATGAGCAGTTCTTC.

Relative to its sample, this clone is medium-sized (0.01 to 0.1%). This chain joins TRBV16 and TRBJ1-5, with D possibly being TRBD1 (5 bases). V lost 4 bases and J lost 4, with 14 bases in between. CDR1 and CDR2 from the germline V gene are KGHSY and FQNENV. The CDR3 sequence is 15 residues long. The CDR3 sequence: CASSPDTGGNQPQHF. The CDR3 coding sequence is TGTGCCAGCAGCCCAGACACGGGGGGGAATCAGCCCCAGCATTTT. The full variable domain, rest sourced from reference TRBV16 and TRBJ1-5, is GEEVAQTPKHLVRGEGQKAKLYCAPIKGHSYVFWYQQVLKNEFKFLISFQNENVFDETGMPKERFSAKCLPNSPCSLEIQATKLEDSAVYFCASSPDTGGNQPQHFGDGTRLSIL.

V and J are TRBV7-6 and TRBJ2-7; tentatively, D is TRBD1 (5 bases). CDR1 and CDR2 from the germline V gene are SGHVS and FNYEAQ. V was pared by 5 bases and J by 8 bases, with 13 bases between. This CDR3 is 12 amino acids long. CDR3: CASSQGDRKQYF. The CDR3 region has the DNA TGTGCCAGCAGCCAAGGAGACAGAAAGCAGTACTTC.

This clone was counted only a few times. The chain carries TRBV2 and TRBJ1-5, with no clear D. CDR1 and CDR2 (germline): SNHLY, FYNNEI. Trimming took 7 bases from V and 0 from J, leaving 7 bases between them. The CDR3 extends over 13 amino acids. The CDR3 DNA is TGTGCCAGCACTCCTTATAGCAATCAGCCCCAGCATTTT. Translating gives CASTPYSNQPQHF. Variable domain in full (rest from reference TRBV2 and TRBJ1-5): EPEVTQTPSHQVTQMGQEVILRCVPISNHLYFYWYRQILGQKVEFLVSFYNNEISEKSEIFDDQFSVERPDGSNFTLKIRSTKLEDSAMYFCASTPYSNQPQHFGDGTRLSIL.

The V gene is TRBV30, the J gene TRBJ1-4; TRBD1 matches at 8 bases. Germline values: CDR1 GTSNPN, CDR2 SVGIG (reference sequence). Trimming took 1 base from V and 8 from J; bases not matched to a gene: 6. The CDR3 sequence is 14 residues long. CDR3 protein: CAWSARQGNEKLFF. Here the CDR3 DNA reads TGTGCCTGGAGTGCGAGACAGGGGAACGAAAAACTGTTTTTT.

This rearrangement joins TRBV30 to TRBJ1-5; TRBD1 matches 8 bases. The junction had 5 bases not matched to a gene; V was cut back by 2 bases and J by 2 bases. This CDR3 region has 15 residues. Germline assignment: CDR1 GTSNPN and CDR2 SVGIG (reference sequence). CDR3 sequence (DNA): TGTGCCTGGAGTAATCAGGGGGCTGGCAATCAGCCCCAGCATTTT. Protein: CAWSNQGAGNQPQHF.

This chain connects TRBV18 to TRBJ2-2; 9 bases match TRBD1. Germline trimming cut 0 bases from V and 0 bases from J; bases unmatched to any gene: 2. The CDR3 runs to 17 residues. Germline CDR1 KGHSH, CDR2 LQKENI. As DNA, the CDR3 is TGTGCCAGCTCACCACCGGGACAGGGATCGAACACCGGGGAGCTGTTTTTT. Its protein product is CASSPPGQGSNTGELFF.

On this clone: Other DNA sequences within the sample encode an identical CDR3. The V and J genes are TRBV29-1 and TRBJ2-2; 9 positions agree with TRBD2. V gave up 1 base and J gave up 5 bases; unmatched junction bases: 5. The CDR3 sequence is 15 residues long. The germline gives CDR1 SQVTM, CDR2 ANQGSEA. The DNA for the CDR3 is TGCAGCGTTGAAGGAGCGGGGGGAAGGACCGGGGAGCTGTTTTTT. Encoded protein: CSVEGAGGRTGELFF.

The rearrangement links TRBV9 to TRBJ1-6, with TRBD1 matching over 8 bases. CDR1 is SGDLS and CDR2 is YYNGEE in the germline V gene. J was trimmed by 10 bases and V by 2 bases; bases with no gene match: 8. The CDR3 is 15 amino acids. The CDR3 loop is CASSVSPTGASPLHF. Here the CDR3 DNA reads TGTGCCAGCAGCGTTTCCCCGACAGGGGCGTCACCCCTCCACTTT.

This chain uses TRBV7-9 with TRBJ1-2; 8 nucleotides agree with TRBD1. Germline V gives CDR1 SEHNR, CDR2 FQNEAQ (reference sequence). V lost 3 bases and J lost 4; bases outside the gene matches: 4. The CDR3 contains 14 residues. The CDR3 reads CASSLMTGAYGYTF. The CDR3 bases are TGTGCCAGCAGCTTGATGACAGGGGCCTATGGCTACACCTTC.

The chain employs TRBV10-3 and TRBJ2-3; TRBD1 might be the D (6 bases). The CDR3 covers 12 residues. The V gene lost 10 bases and the J gene lost 2 bases, with 10 bases spanning the gap. Germline values: CDR1 ENHRY, CDR2 SYGVKD. CDR3 sequence (DNA): TGTGCCACTCAGGGGTCCACAGATACGCAGTATTTT. This translates into CATQGSTDTQYF.

The genes are TRBV29-1 and TRBJ1-1, with D perhaps matching TRBD1 (5 bases). This CDR3 contains 12 residues. Germline assignment: CDR1 SQVTM and CDR2 ANQGSEA. Deletions cut 5 bases from V and 3 bases from J, with 10 bases between. For the CDR3, the DNA is TGCAGCGTTACAACCAGGGACACTGAAGCTTTCTTT. Translation gives CSVTTRDTEAFF.

The gene calls are TRBV15 and TRBJ1-5, with 9 bases that match TRBD1. Germline loops: CDR1 LNHNV, CDR2 YYDKDF (reference sequence). The CDR3 contains 15 residues. V lost 3 bases, J lost 6 bases, and 6 bases stayed unmatched. CDR3 region: CATSSKDRGSQPQHF. The CDR3 DNA reads as TGTGCCACCAGCAGCAAGGACAGGGGAAGTCAGCCCCAGCATTTT.

The rearrangement links TRBV30 to TRBJ2-1; D gene unclear. V lost 4 bases, J lost 0 bases, and 13 bases lay in between. This CDR3 is 15 amino acids long. The germline CDR1 and CDR2 sequences are GTSNPN and SVGIG (reference sequence). Here the CDR3 DNA reads TGTGCCTGGAATATACCCGTTAGCTCCTACAATGAGCAGTTCTTC. Translated: CAWNIPVSSYNEQFF.

This chain links TRBV28 with TRBJ1-5; the D gene is possibly TRBD1 (5 bases). CDR3 length equals 17 residues. Germline V gives CDR1 MDHEN, CDR2 SYDVKM. The V end was cut by 2 bases, the J end by 2 bases, with 16 bases between. The CDR3 region is CASSLVGHPSGNQPQHF. In DNA form, the CDR3 reads TGTGCCAGCAGTTTAGTCGGACACCCAAGCGGCAATCAGCCCCAGCATTTT. Together with reference TRBV28 and TRBJ1-5, the CDR3 gives the full variable domain: DVKVTQSSRYLVKRTGEKVFLECVQDMDHENMFWYRQDPGLGLRLIYFSYDVKMKEKGDIPEGYSVSREKKERFSLILESASTNQTSMYLCASSLVGHPSGNQPQHFGDGTRLSIL.

V gene TRBV11-1 combines with J gene TRBJ2-2; the D gene is possibly TRBD2 (5 bases). Trimming took off 2 bases at V and 2 bases at J, with 18 bases between the two ends. CDR1 and CDR2 (germline): SGHAT, FQDESV (reference sequence). This CDR3 region has 18 residues. The CDR3 DNA reads TGTGCCAGCAGCTTAACCGGACTTATGACAAGAAACACCGGGGAGCTGTTTTTT. It translates to CASSLTGLMTRNTGELFF.

V gene TRBV19 combines with J gene TRBJ1-3; the D is unclear. Germline CDR1 reads LNHDA; CDR2 reads SQIVND (reference sequence). Trimming removed 6 bases from V and 0 bases from J, with 6 bases in between. CDR3 length equals 13 residues. The CDR3 loop is CASRSGSGNTIYF. The CDR3 DNA follows: TGTGCCAGTAGGTCGGGCTCTGGAAACACCATATATTTT.

V and J are TRBV30 and TRBJ2-1, with TRBD2 identical over 10 bases. The CDR3 totals 15 residues. Germline CDR1 GTSNPN, CDR2 SVGIG (reference sequence). The DNA of the CDR3 is TGTGCATCTCGGGCTAGCGGGGGCTCCTACAATGAGCAGTTCTTC. As protein: CASRASGGSYNEQFF.

V is TRBV7-9 and J is TRBJ1-1; 9 bases agree with TRBD1. With V trimmed by 7 bases and J by 1 base, 10 bases remained unmatched. The germline gives CDR1 SEHNR, CDR2 FQNEAQ (reference sequence). CDR3 length equals 16 residues. The CDR3 sequence: CASTLGGTGSNTEAFF. The CDR3 DNA reads TGTGCCAGCACCCTCGGGGGGACAGGGTCGAACACTGAAGCTTTCTTT.

The rearrangement links TRBV18 to TRBJ1-5; 11 bases are a match to TRBD1. The CDR3 is 15 amino acids. Germline trimming cut 2 bases from V and 6 bases from J; bases unmatched to any gene: 3. Germline lookup yields CDR1 KGHSH and CDR2 LQKENI. DNA of the CDR3: TGTGCCAGCTCACCAGGACAGGGGGCTGGTCAGCCCCAGCATTTT. Translating gives CASSPGQGAGQPQHF. Variable domain in full (rest from reference TRBV18 and TRBJ1-5): NAGVMQNPRHLVRRRGQEARLRCSPMKGHSHVYWYRQLPEEGLKFMVYLQKENIIDESGMPKERFSAEFPKEGPSILRIQQVVRGDSAAYFCASSPGQGAGQPQHFGDGTRLSIL.

The V gene is TRBV19, the J gene TRBJ1-5; D is uncertain. This CDR3 region has 17 residues. Germline V gene data show CDR1 as LNHDA and CDR2 as SQIVND (reference sequence). Trimming shortened V by 1 base and J by 2 bases, and 15 bases separated the two germline ends. CDR3 sequence: CASSIVGALLGNQPQHF. Here the CDR3 DNA reads TGTGCCAGTAGTATAGTTGGAGCCCTTTTGGGCAATCAGCCCCAGCATTTT.

The chain combines TRBV9 with TRBJ2-1; D call uncertain. The V and J ends lost 2 bases and 0 bases respectively, with 9 bases between them. The CDR3 runs 15 residues. CDR1 is SGDLS, CDR2 YYNGEE, per germline. The CDR3 loop reads CASSVSPVSYNEQFF. The CDR3, as DNA: TGTGCCAGCAGCGTTAGTCCCGTCTCCTACAATGAGCAGTTCTTC. Variable domain in full (rest from reference TRBV9 and TRBJ2-1): DSGVTQTPKHLITATGQRVTLRCSPRSGDLSVYWYQQSLDQGLQFLIQYYNGEERAKGNILERFSAQQFPDLHSELNLSSLELGDSALYFCASSVSPVSYNEQFFGPGTRLTVL.